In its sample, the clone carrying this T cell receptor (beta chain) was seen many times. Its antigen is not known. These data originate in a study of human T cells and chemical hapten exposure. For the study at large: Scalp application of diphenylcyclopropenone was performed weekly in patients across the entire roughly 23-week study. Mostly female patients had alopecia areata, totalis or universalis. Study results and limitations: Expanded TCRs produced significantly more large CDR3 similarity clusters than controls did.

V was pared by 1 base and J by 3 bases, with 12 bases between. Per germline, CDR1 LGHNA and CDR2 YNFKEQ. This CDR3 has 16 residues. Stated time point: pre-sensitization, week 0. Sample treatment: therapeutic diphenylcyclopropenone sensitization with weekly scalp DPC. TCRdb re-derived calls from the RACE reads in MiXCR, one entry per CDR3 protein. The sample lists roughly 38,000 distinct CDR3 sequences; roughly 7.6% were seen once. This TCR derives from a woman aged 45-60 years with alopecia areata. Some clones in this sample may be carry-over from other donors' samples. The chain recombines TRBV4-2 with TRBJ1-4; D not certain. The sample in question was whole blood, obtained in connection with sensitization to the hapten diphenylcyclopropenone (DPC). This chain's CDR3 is CASSQAHGSSNEKLFF. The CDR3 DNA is TGTGCCAGCAGCCAAGCCCACGGCTCGTCTAATGAAAAACTGTTTTTT.